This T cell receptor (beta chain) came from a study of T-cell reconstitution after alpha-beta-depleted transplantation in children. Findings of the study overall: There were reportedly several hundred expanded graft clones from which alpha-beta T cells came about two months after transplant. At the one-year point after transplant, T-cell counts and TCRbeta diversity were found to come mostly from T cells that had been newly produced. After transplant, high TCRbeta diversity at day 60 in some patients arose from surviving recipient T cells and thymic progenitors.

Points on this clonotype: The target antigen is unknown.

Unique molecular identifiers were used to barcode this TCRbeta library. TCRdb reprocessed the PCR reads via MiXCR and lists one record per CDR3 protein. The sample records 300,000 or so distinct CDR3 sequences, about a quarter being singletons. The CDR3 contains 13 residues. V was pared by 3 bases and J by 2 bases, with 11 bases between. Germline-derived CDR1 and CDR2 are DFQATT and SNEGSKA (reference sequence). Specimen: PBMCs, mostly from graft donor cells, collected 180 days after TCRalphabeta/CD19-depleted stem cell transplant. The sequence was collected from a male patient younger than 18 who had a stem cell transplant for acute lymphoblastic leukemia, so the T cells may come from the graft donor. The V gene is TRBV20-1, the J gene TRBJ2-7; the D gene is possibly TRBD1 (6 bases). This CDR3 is CSARRGRPYEQYF. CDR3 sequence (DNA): TGCAGTGCTAGGAGGGGGAGACCCTACGAGCAGTACTTC.